This entry concerns a single TCR beta chain. As yet, its antigen is unknown. Only in-frame clones appear in the TCRdb table, and some are missing; sequencing was by immunoSEQ multiplex PCR. Of tens of thousands of clones in the sample, 70% to 75% were seen once. The sample belongs to a study of radiotherapy plus CTLA-4 blockade in lung cancer. Study-wide results and caveats: TCR clones from tumors expanded in blood after radiotherapy plus ipilimumab.

The CDR3 covers 16 residues. V was shortened by 5 bases and J by 0 bases, with 14 bases between the two germline ends. Germline V gene lookup returns CDR1 SGHVS and CDR2 FNYEAQ. This clonotype was obtained from a human donor with non-small cell lung cancer who had stable disease on radiotherapy plus ipilimumab. V is TRBV7-6 and J is TRBJ1-3; D is unresolved. Sequencing used peripheral blood, obtained from a patient treated with radiotherapy plus ipilimumab. The CDR3 protein is CASSLKQANSGNTIYF. The CDR3 DNA is TGTGCCAGCAGCCTCAAGCAGGCGAACTCTGGAAACACCATATATTTT. Full variable domain (remainder filled in from reference TRBV7-6 and TRBJ1-3): GAGVSQSPRYKVTKRGQDVALRCDPISGHVSLYWYRQALGQGPEFLTYFNYEAQQDKSGLPNDRFSAERPEGSISTLTIQRTEQRDSAMYRCASSLKQANSGNTIYFGEGSWLTVV.